The 7 T cell receptor beta chains below were found in one sample sequenced in a study of OX40 agonist ivuxolimab in advanced cancers. The library was prepared using the immunoSEQ multiplex PCR assay. The table comes from immuneACCESS by way of TCRdb, which keeps in-frame sequences with V and J called. Part of the clones is missing from these tables; in studies checked, under half for an unresolved V gene and the rest for unknown reasons. This sample is represented by tens of thousands of clones; about 84% of them were singletons. More than 2.5% of the sample rests with the top ten. Sequenced material: CD4+ or CD8+ T cells sorted from blood, taken in a trial of the OX40 agonist ivuxolimab. These receptors were taken from an adult with an advanced solid tumor such as melanoma, head and neck, liver or kidney cancer.

Comments on this clone: This sample includes further DNA sequences coding for the same CDR3. This chain joins TRBV18 and TRBJ2-7, with D possibly being TRBD1 or TRBD2 (5 bases each). Deletions cut 3 bases from V and 2 bases from J, with 11 bases between. CDR1 is KGHSH and CDR2 is LQKENI in the germline V gene. The CDR3 spans 14 residues. CDR3 coding DNA: TGTGCCAGCTCACCCGGGACGGGTGCCTACGAGCAGTACTTC. It codes for CASSPGTGAYEQYF.

The chain joins TRBV5-6 to TRBJ1-5, with D perhaps matching TRBD1 (6 bases). Looked up from germline, CDR1 is SGHDT and CDR2 is YYEEEE. The CDR3 runs 15 residues. V was pared by 0 bases and J by 7 bases, with 14 bases between. The CDR3 DNA sequence: TGTGCCAGCAGCTTGGCGGGGGCTGGGCAGCAGCCCCAGCATTTT. This translates into CASSLAGAGQQPQHF.

The V call is TRBV6-5, the J call TRBJ2-2; tentatively, D is TRBD2 (7 bases). This CDR3 is 16 amino acids long. V lost 2 bases, J lost 5 bases, and 15 bases lay in between. Germline V gene sequence: CDR1 MNHEY, CDR2 SVGAGI. DNA of the CDR3: TGTGCCAGCAGTTACGTGGCGGGGGCGTATACCGGGGAGCTGTTTTTT. It is translated as CASSYVAGAYTGELFF.

The rearrangement links TRBV28 to TRBJ2-5; 7 bases align to TRBD2. V shed 2 bases, J shed 4 bases, and the junction held 13 bases outside the gene matches. This CDR3 comprises 17 residues. Germline V CDR1 and CDR2: MDHEN, SYDVKM. The CDR3 DNA follows: TGTGCCAGCAGTTTAGGGCACGGGGGGTCGATGGGAGAGACCCAGTACTTC. Translated: CASSLGHGGSMGETQYF.

J is TRBJ2-4 and V is TRBV2, with D uncertain. This CDR3 region has 16 residues. Trimming removed 4 bases from V and 1 base from J, with 14 bases in between. Germline CDR1 SNHLY, CDR2 FYNNEI. This CDR3 is CASSASHGGAKNIQYF. As DNA, the CDR3 is TGTGCCAGCAGTGCCTCCCACGGCGGTGCCAAAAACATTCAGTACTTC.

CDR3 nucleotide sequence: TGCAGTGCTAGGACGAACTACGAGCAGTACTTC. It encodes CSARTNYEQYF. The chain joins TRBV20-1 to TRBJ2-7; D not certain. This CDR3 comprises 11 residues. V was pared by 3 bases and J by 3 bases, with 6 bases between. Germline V gene sequence: CDR1 DFQATT, CDR2 SNEGSKA (reference sequence).

The rearrangement links TRBV2 to TRBJ2-5; either TRBD1 or TRBD2 may fit D (5 bases each). This CDR3 is 13 amino acids long. Trimming pared 6 bases from V and 0 bases from J, leaving 8 bases between. Germline CDR1 and CDR2: SNHLY and FYNNEI. Written as DNA, the CDR3 is TGTGCCAGCAGCGAGGGGAACCAAGAGACCCAGTACTTC. Encoded protein: CASSEGNQETQYF.